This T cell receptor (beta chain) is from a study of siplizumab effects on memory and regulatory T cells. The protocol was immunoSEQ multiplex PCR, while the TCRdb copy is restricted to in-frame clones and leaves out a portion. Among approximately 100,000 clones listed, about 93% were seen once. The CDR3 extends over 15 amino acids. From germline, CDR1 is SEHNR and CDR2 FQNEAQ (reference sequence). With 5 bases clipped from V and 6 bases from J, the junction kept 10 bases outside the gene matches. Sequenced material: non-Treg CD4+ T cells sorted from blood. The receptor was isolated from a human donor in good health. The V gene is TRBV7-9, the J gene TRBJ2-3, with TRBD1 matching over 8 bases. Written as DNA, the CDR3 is TGTGCCAGCAGCCCCGAAGGGACAGGAATGGATACGCAGTATTTT. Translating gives CASSPEGTGMDTQYF.